This T cell receptor beta chain was sequenced during a study of somatic mutations in cytotoxic T cells in rheumatoid arthritis. Across the study: Some V beta antibody-stained T-cell populations were flow-sorted at nearly 100% purity, including V beta1+ cells sequenced for TCRB. Whole-study findings and limits: The clonality of CD8+ T cells was not significantly different between rheumatoid arthritis patients and age-matched healthy controls.

TCRdb's copy holds only in-frame clones and misses some; the assay was immunoSEQ multiplex PCR. This sample has approximately 15,000 clones; about 80% occur once, and the top ten carry 4.5% to 6%. CDR3 length: 18 amino acids. V gave up 2 bases and J gave up 2 bases, with 21 bases separating them. Per the germline V gene, CDR1 is SGDLS and CDR2 is YYNGEE. In regard to this clone: Antigen: not known.

The sequencing sample was made of CD8+ T cells sorted from blood. V gene TRBV9 combines with J gene TRBJ2-3; D may correspond to TRBD1 or TRBD2 (5 bases each). The receptor was isolated from an adult with rheumatoid arthritis. The CDR3 protein is CASSVRGRESSNTDTQYF. As DNA, the CDR3 is TGTGCCAGCAGCGTCCGGGGCCGGGAATCCTCTAACACAGATACGCAGTATTTT.